A single count supports the clone carrying this T cell receptor beta chain. What it recognizes is unknown. Measured with immunoSEQ multiplex PCR; TCRdb has only the in-frame clones, and not every one. The table lists tens of thousands of clones, over 75% of them singletons. The CDR3 length is 13 residues. The germline CDR1 and CDR2 sequences are SGHTA and FQGNSA. The V gene lost 6 bases and the J gene lost 3 bases, with 8 bases spanning the gap. This specimen belongs to a study of PD-1 blockade in classical Hodgkin lymphoma. Overall study findings and caveats: The CD4+ diversity rise by C4D1 was clearest in complete responders. The origin of the repertoire differences remains undefined, with disease activity or prior therapy as possible causes. Complete responders showed a baseline diversity that resembled the diversity of newly diagnosed patients. In newly diagnosed patients, baseline TCR diversity was reportedly below that of healthy donors.

All patients experienced relapse after autologous stem cell transplantation, and brentuximab vedotin exposure was variable. This material consisted of peripheral blood mononuclear cells (PBMCs), taken at baseline. The receptor was derived from a human donor with classical Hodgkin lymphoma. The chain carries TRBV7-2 and TRBJ2-2; weak D call: TRBD1 (6 bases). The CDR3 protein is CASRHRDTGELFF. In nucleotides, the CDR3 is TGTGCCAGCAGGCACAGGGACACCGGGGAGCTGTTTTTT.